Following are 20 T cell receptor beta chains from one sample sequenced in a study of CD4 T cells in relation to SARS-CoV-2 and coronaviruses. The protocol was immunoSEQ multiplex PCR, while the TCRdb copy is restricted to in-frame clones and leaves out a portion. The sample shows about 26,000 clones, about 77% of them seen only once. CD4+ T cells from unexposed donors were obtained before the COVID-19 pandemic (2011-2018). CD4+ T cells were isolated from the cells after about 11 days of culture. Antigen specificity for these receptors is unknown. The material sequenced was CD4+ T cells from PBMCs, cultured in vitro. These receptors originate from a human donor in good health.

The CDR3 sequence is CASSQVLAGRGFYEQYF. CDR3 in DNA: TGCGCCAGCAGCCAAGTTCTAGCGGGAAGGGGGTTTTACGAGCAGTACTTC. V is TRBV4-1 and J is TRBJ2-7; TRBD2 matches 9 bases. V was clipped by 1 base and J by 4 bases; unmatched bases: 11. The V gene's germline CDR1 is MGHRA and CDR2 YSYEKL. The CDR3 runs 17 residues.

The chain employs TRBV7-2 and TRBJ2-3; 9 nucleotides match TRBD2. The germline gives CDR1 SGHTA, CDR2 FQGNSA. The CDR3 extends over 17 amino acids. Unmatched junction bases numbered 5, after V lost 0 bases and J lost 1 base. CDR3 protein: CASSLAPASGGTDTQYF. CDR3 nucleotide sequence: TGTGCCAGCAGCTTAGCGCCGGCTAGCGGGGGCACAGATACGCAGTATTTT.

A single count supports this clone. This chain uses TRBV25-1 with TRBJ2-7; D is perhaps TRBD1 (6 bases). This CDR3 region has 15 residues. The germline V and J ends were trimmed by 6 bases and 4 bases, with 19 bases remaining between them. CDR1 and CDR2 from the germline V gene are MGHDK and SYGVNS. This CDR3 reads CASSPRTGLSYEQYF. In DNA, the CDR3 is TGTGCCAGCAGCCCGAGAACAGGGCTGTCTTACGAGCAGTACTTC.

V gene TRBV7-3 combines with J gene TRBJ2-1; maybe TRBD2 (6 bases). The CDR3 length is 13 residues. With 5 bases removed from V and 8 bases from J, the gap between germline ends came to 13 bases. Germline V gene data show CDR1 as SGHTA and CDR2 as FQGTGA. CDR3 loop: CASSPTAGDEQFF. The CDR3 DNA reads TGTGCCAGCAGCCCCACAGCGGGTGATGAGCAGTTCTTC.

The CDR3 loop reads CASSWGQGGAYGYTF. The CDR3, as DNA: TGTGCCAGCAGTTGGGGACAGGGGGGCGCCTATGGCTACACCTTC. The chain combines TRBV27 with TRBJ1-2, with 11 bases that match TRBD1. Losses at the gene ends were 4 bases for V and 4 bases for J; bases not matched to a gene: 5. Germline CDR1 and CDR2: MNHEY and SMNVEV (reference sequence). The CDR3 totals 15 residues.

The chain carries TRBV18 and TRBJ1-1; a possible D gene is TRBD1 (5 bases). The CDR3 contains 17 residues. Trimming stripped 3 bases from V and 6 bases from J, with 23 bases between. Germline CDR1 KGHSH, CDR2 LQKENI. The chain's CDR3 is CASSPELWGPQGPEAFF. CDR3 sequence (DNA): TGTGCCAGCTCACCCGAGTTATGGGGTCCCCAGGGACCTGAAGCTTTCTTT.

The chain recombines TRBV10-3 with TRBJ2-1; 12 positions match TRBD2. The junction had 7 bases not matched to a gene; V was cut back by 11 bases and J by 5 bases. The CDR3 sequence is 14 residues long. CDR1 is ENHRY and CDR2 is SYGVKD in the germline V gene. The CDR3 DNA reads TGTGCCCCCGGGGGACTAGCGGGTAACAATGAGCAGTTCTTC. This codes for CAPGGLAGNNEQFF.

This clone has just a few counts. V gene TRBV6-6 combines with J gene TRBJ1-6, with D maybe TRBD1 (5 bases). Trimming stripped 6 bases from V and 9 bases from J, with 18 bases between. The CDR3 has 15 residues. Germline-derived CDR1 and CDR2 are MNHNY and SVGAGI (reference sequence). The CDR3 region is CASSPGPGGSSPLHF. The CDR3 DNA is TGTGCCAGCAGCCCCGGACCCGGGGGTAGTTCACCCCTCCACTTT.

This chain connects TRBV19 to TRBJ1-2; no clear D. The germline V gene has CDR1 LNHDA and CDR2 SQIVND (reference sequence). The CDR3 has 13 residues. V was pared by 4 bases and J by 8 bases, with 14 bases between. CDR3 protein: CASSTSGSGGYTF. CDR3 coding DNA: TGTGCCAGTAGTACCTCGGGATCCGGGGGCTACACCTTC.

The gene calls are TRBV13 and TRBJ1-4, with unresolved D. Trimming left V 0 bases short and J 8 bases short, with 10 bases between. Germline V gene sequence: CDR1 PRHDT, CDR2 FYEKMQ (reference sequence). This CDR3 comprises 14 residues. In DNA form, the CDR3 reads TGTGCCAGCAGCTTAGGGGGCTTGGGGGAAAAACTGTTTTTT. Translating gives CASSLGGLGEKLFF.

The chain links TRBV2 to TRBJ1-4; D unclear. The CDR3 consists of 17 residues. Germline V lookup: CDR1 SNHLY, CDR2 FYNNEI. The V gene lost 7 bases and the J gene lost 4 bases, with 22 bases spanning the gap. The CDR3 DNA reads TGTGCCAGCAACCTGGACGTATCCAGAAAAGTTAATGAAAAACTGTTTTTT. The encoded protein is CASNLDVSRKVNEKLFF.

This chain connects TRBV28 to TRBJ2-4; D is ambiguous. V lost 10 bases and J 0 bases, leaving 13 bases between the germline ends. Germline V gene data show CDR1 as MDHEN and CDR2 as SYDVKM. This CDR3 contains 14 residues. The CDR3 sequence is CATLSGLAKNIQYF. The CDR3 DNA reads as TGTGCCACCCTCTCCGGCTTAGCCAAAAACATTCAGTACTTC.

The chain carries TRBV6-5 and TRBJ2-5; the D gene is possibly TRBD1 (5 bases). The CDR3 totals 15 residues. V lost 5 bases and J 4 bases, leaving 17 bases between the germline ends. CDR1 and CDR2 (germline): MNHEY, SVGAGI. The CDR3 coding sequence is TGTGCCAGCAGTATTAACGTCAGGGTAGGAGAGACCCAGTACTTC. Protein sequence: CASSINVRVGETQYF.

This rearrangement joins TRBV6-2 or TRBV6-3 to TRBJ2-5; 7 positions agree with TRBD1. Germline values: CDR1 MNHEY, CDR2 SVGEGT. The trim removed 4 bases at V and 9 bases at J, leaving 8 bases unmatched. This CDR3 has 13 amino acids. CDR3 sequence: CASSFQLQGPQYF. The CDR3 DNA is TGTGCCAGCAGTTTTCAGCTACAGGGGCCCCAGTACTTC.

This chain uses TRBV6-5 with TRBJ2-7; TRBD2 agrees at 10 bases. Trimming took 7 bases from V and 5 from J; bases not matched to a gene: 5. CDR1 is MNHEY, CDR2 SVGAGI, per germline. The CDR3 is 13 amino acids. CDR3 DNA: TGTGCCAGCACCCTAGCGGGAGTGAACGAGCAGTACTTC. Amino acids: CASTLAGVNEQYF.

This sequence joins TRBV4-2 and TRBJ2-1, with D possibly called TRBD1 or TRBD2 (7 bases each). The germline V gene has CDR1 LGHNA and CDR2 YNFKEQ. Trimming pared 1 base from V and 3 bases from J, leaving 16 bases between. This CDR3 comprises 17 residues. CDR3 DNA sequence: TGTGCCAGCAGCCAAGCGGGCAGGGGGGGGATCTACAATGAGCAGTTCTTC. It specifies CASSQAGRGGIYNEQFF.

The chain has TRBV29-1 and TRBJ2-6, with 8 bases that match TRBD1. The CDR3 runs 18 residues. With 6 bases clipped from V and 0 bases from J, the junction kept 13 bases outside the gene matches. The V gene's germline CDR1 is SQVTM and CDR2 ANQGSEA. The CDR3 loop reads CSVQGTGIALSGANVLTF. Written as DNA, the CDR3 is TGCAGCGTCCAAGGGACAGGTATCGCTCTCTCTGGGGCCAACGTCCTGACTTTC.

V usage is TRBV30 and J usage is TRBJ2-7; TRBD1 matches at 7 bases. Germline lookup yields CDR1 GTSNPN and CDR2 SVGIG (reference sequence). The CDR3 covers 15 residues. With V trimmed by 0 bases and J by 2 bases, 7 bases remained unmatched. The CDR3, as DNA: TGTGCCTGGAGTGTACCCGGGACAGATCCCTACGAGCAGTACTTC. Translation gives CAWSVPGTDPYEQYF. Looking up the rest from reference TRBV30 and TRBJ2-7 gives the full variable domain: SQTIHQWPATLVQPVGSPLSLECTVEGTSNPNLYWYRQAAGRGLQLLFYSVGIGQISSEVPQNLSASRPQDRQFILSSKKLLLSDSGFYLCAWSVPGTDPYEQYFGPGTRLTVT.

Here the CDR3 DNA reads TGTGCCACCAGTGACCAAGCTAGCGGGACGAACACCGGGGAGCTGTTTTTT. Translating gives CATSDQASGTNTGELFF. The V gene is TRBV24-1, the J gene TRBJ2-2; 9 bases are shared with TRBD2. The V gene end was trimmed by 4 bases and the J gene end by 0 bases; junction bases not matched to a gene: 5. This CDR3 has 17 amino acids. Germline values: CDR1 KGHDR, CDR2 SFDVKD.

The V call is TRBV25-1, the J call TRBJ2-1; 7 positions agree with TRBD1. This CDR3 has 17 amino acids. Trimming took 3 bases from V and 1 from J; bases not matched to a gene: 9. Per germline, CDR1 MGHDK and CDR2 SYGVNS. CDR3 amino acids: CASSDLGQSKSYNEQFF. CDR3 nucleotides: TGTGCCAGCAGTGACCTGGGACAGTCGAAATCCTACAATGAGCAGTTCTTC.